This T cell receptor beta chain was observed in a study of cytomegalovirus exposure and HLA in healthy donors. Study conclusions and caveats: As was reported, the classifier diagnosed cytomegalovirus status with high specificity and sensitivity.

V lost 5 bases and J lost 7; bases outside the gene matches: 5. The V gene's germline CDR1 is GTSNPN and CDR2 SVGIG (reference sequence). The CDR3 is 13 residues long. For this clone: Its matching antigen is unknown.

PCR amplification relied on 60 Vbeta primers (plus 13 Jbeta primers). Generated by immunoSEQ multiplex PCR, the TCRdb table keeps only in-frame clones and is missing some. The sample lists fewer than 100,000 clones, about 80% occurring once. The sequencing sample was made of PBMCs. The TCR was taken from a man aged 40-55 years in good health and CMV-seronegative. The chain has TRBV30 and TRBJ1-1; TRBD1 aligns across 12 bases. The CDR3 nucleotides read TGTGCCTGGGGCGGGACAGGGGGCCTTGAAGCTTTCTTT. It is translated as CAWGGTGGLEAFF. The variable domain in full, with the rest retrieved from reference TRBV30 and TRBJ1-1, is SQTIHQWPATLVQPVGSPLSLECTVEGTSNPNLYWYRQAAGRGLQLLFYSVGIGQISSEVPQNLSASRPQDRQFILSSKKLLLSDSGFYLCAWGGTGGLEAFFGQGTRLTVV.